The T cell receptor beta chain described here comes from a study of T cell responses to AZD1222 COVID-19 vaccine. Findings of the study overall: Baseline serostatus was positive in only a handful of AZD1222 recipients. The donors showed a predominance of white British ancestry and of females, with possible underestimation of clonal diversity. Regions 160-218 and 743-854 dominated among vaccine-associated CD4 TCRs spanning spike.

Generated by immunoSEQ multiplex PCR, the TCRdb table keeps only in-frame clones and is missing some. The sample has 150,000 or so clones, approximately 91% seen once. In regard to this clone: What it binds is not known.

The sample consisted of peripheral blood, taken on day 0 of AZD1222 vaccination. This TCR was recovered from an adult in good health.

CDR3 residues: CASSSGLGVGDQPQHF. In DNA, the CDR3 is TGTGCCAGCAGTTCCGGGCTAGGGGTTGGGGATCAGCCCCAGCATTTT. V usage is TRBV6-2 or TRBV6-3 and J usage is TRBJ1-5, with D perhaps TRBD1 (5 bases). The CDR3 runs 16 residues. Per the germline V gene, CDR1 is MNHEY and CDR2 is SVGEGT. The V gene lost 4 bases and the J gene lost 5 bases, with 18 bases spanning the gap.